These T cell receptor beta chains were read from a single sample in a study of blood T cell repertoires in COVID-19. Clones were read by immunoSEQ multiplex PCR, and TCRdb kept only the in-frame ones, dropping some. The data contain tens of thousands of clones, approximately 91% of them singletons. The sample comprised peripheral blood. These TCRs come from an elderly woman with acute or convalescent COVID-19. The CDR3 runs from the conserved cysteine through the conserved F or W. The D gene is left open where the match is weak. The listing skips clone size in some rows; elsewhere it reads once, few, many or a size class.

D	V	size	J	CDR3	DNA
NA	TRBV30	NA	TRBJ1-3	CAWSGQRGNTIYF	TGTGCCTGGAGTGGACAAAGGGGAAACACCATATATTTT
NA	TRBV5-4	NA	TRBJ2-7	CASSLPGVYEQYF	TGTGCCAGCAGCTTGCCCGGGGTCTACGAGCAGTACTTC
TRBD1	TRBV7-2	NA	TRBJ2-5	CASSAGQGWETQYF	TGTGCCAGCAGCGCCGGACAGGGGTGGGAGACCCAGTACTTC
TRBD2	TRBV30	NA	TRBJ2-1	CAMKKVAGGGYNEQFF	TGTGCCATGAAGAAGGTAGCGGGAGGGGGGTACAATGAGCAGTTCTTC
NA	TRBV30	few	TRBJ1-2	CAWGAPPLGYGYTF	TGTGCCTGGGGTGCTCCTCCGCTCGGCTATGGCTACACCTTC
NA	TRBV6-5	NA	TRBJ1-1	CASRKYGGENTEAFF	TGTGCCAGCAGGAAGTACGGGGGTGAGAACACTGAAGCTTTCTTT
NA	TRBV5-6	few	TRBJ2-1	CASSSLGWNEQFF	TGTGCCAGCAGCTCACTAGGGTGGAATGAGCAGTTCTTC
NA	TRBV4-3	NA	TRBJ2-1	CASSYGLYNEQFF	TGCGCCAGCAGCTACGGACTTTACAATGAGCAGTTCTTC
TRBD2	TRBV3-1/TRBV3-2	NA	TRBJ2-7	CASSQDRAGGLEQYF	TGTGCCAGCAGCCAAGATCGAGCGGGAGGGCTCGAGCAGTACTTC
TRBD2	TRBV5-6	NA	TRBJ2-1	CASTPAGGYNEQFF	TGTGCCAGCACCCCTGCCGGGGGGTACAATGAGCAGTTCTTC
TRBD1	TRBV27	NA	TRBJ1-1	CASSRLDRKNTEAFF	TGTGCCAGCAGCCGACTGGACAGGAAGAACACTGAAGCTTTCTTT
TRBD2	TRBV3-1/TRBV3-2	NA	TRBJ2-7	CASSQYLAGFYEQYF	TGTGCCAGCAGCCAATACTTAGCGGGATTCTACGAGCAGTACTTC
NA	TRBV18	NA	TRBJ1-2	CASSRAADGGYTF	TGTGCCAGCTCACGCGCGGCAGATGGTGGCTACACCTTC
NA	TRBV19	NA	TRBJ2-5	CASSGETPSGTQYF	TGTGCCAGTAGTGGGGAGACGCCGTCGGGGACCCAGTACTTC
NA	TRBV11-2	NA	TRBJ1-1	CASGRQHMNTEAFF	TGTGCCAGCGGCAGACAGCACATGAACACTGAAGCTTTCTTT
TRBD1	TRBV6-6	NA	TRBJ1-1	CASSSGQGRSNTEAFF	TGTGCCAGCAGTTCAGGACAGGGGAGATCGAACACTGAAGCTTTCTTT
NA	TRBV6-5	NA	TRBJ1-3	CASSYSGHSGNTIYF	TGTGCCAGCAGTTACTCGGGACACTCTGGAAACACCATATATTTT
NA	TRBV6-5	NA	TRBJ2-1	CASSYRQGGNEQFF	TGTGCCAGCAGTTACCGACAGGGAGGCAATGAGCAGTTCTTC
TRBD2	TRBV18	NA	TRBJ2-2	CASSPPNGWTSGTGELFF	TGTGCCAGCTCACCGCCAAACGGATGGACTAGCGGCACCGGGGAGCTGTTTTTT
NA	TRBV30	NA	TRBJ1-2	CACPAQIYGYTF	TGTGCCTGCCCCGCACAGATCTATGGCTACACCTTC
TRBD2	TRBV11-3	NA	TRBJ2-1	CASSFSGSVNEQFF	TGTGCCAGCAGCTTTAGCGGGAGTGTTAATGAGCAGTTCTTC
TRBD1	TRBV4-1	NA	TRBJ1-3	CASSRRQGQGGNTIYF	TGCGCCAGCAGCCGAAGACAGGGGCAGGGTGGAAACACCATATATTTT
TRBD1	TRBV6-9	NA	TRBJ1-2	CANPQGAHYGYTF	TGTGCCAACCCCCAGGGGGCCCACTATGGCTACACCTTC
NA	TRBV4-3	NA	TRBJ1-3	CASSQDKRGATRNTIYF	TGCGCCAGCAGCCAAGATAAGCGGGGGGCGACAAGAAACACCATATATTTT
TRBD1	TRBV28	NA	TRBJ1-1	CASSLWDRVPEAFF	TGTGCCAGCAGTTTATGGGACAGGGTCCCTGAAGCTTTCTTT
TRBD1	TRBV7-2	few	TRBJ1-2	CASSSQGAGYGYTF	TGTGCCAGCAGCTCACAGGGGGCGGGCTATGGCTACACCTTC
TRBD2	TRBV15	NA	TRBJ2-3	CATSSGLAGVNTDTQYF	TGTGCCACCAGCTCGGGACTAGCGGGAGTGAACACAGATACGCAGTATTTT
TRBD2	TRBV30	NA	TRBJ2-1	CAWEQGALAGGNEQFF	TGTGCCTGGGAACAGGGGGCCCTAGCGGGAGGCAATGAGCAGTTCTTC
TRBD2	TRBV7-6	NA	TRBJ2-7	CASSRTLLAGAHEQYF	TGTGCCAGCAGCCGCACGTTACTAGCGGGGGCCCACGAGCAGTACTTC
TRBD1	TRBV18	NA	TRBJ2-7	CASSPYLQGQGDEQYF	TGTGCCAGCTCCCCTTACCTACAGGGACAGGGGGACGAGCAGTACTTC